The 5 T cell receptor beta chains below come from one sample, sequenced in a study of T cells in localized non-small cell lung cancer. Clones were read by immunoSEQ multiplex PCR, and TCRdb kept only the in-frame ones, dropping some. The repertoire holds 7,500 to 10,000 clones, with less than 55% as singletons. The sequencing used lymph node tissue, collected before any cancer treatment. These receptors came from a woman aged 35 to 70 with stage I lung adenocarcinoma.

The chain couples TRBV16 to TRBJ1-1, with D hard to call. CDR1 and CDR2 from the germline V gene are KGHSY and FQNENV. V was cut by 7 bases and J by 4 bases, with 10 bases left in between. The CDR3 contains 12 residues. In nucleotides, the CDR3 is TGTGCCAGCAACCAGCTCGGCACTGAAGCTTTCTTT. This sequence encodes CASNQLGTEAFF.

The table lists this clone with a few counts. The CDR3 sequence is CASSASRGRGDEQYF. The CDR3 nucleotides are TGTGCCAGTAGTGCCTCCAGGGGGCGCGGGGACGAGCAGTACTTC. The gene calls are TRBV19 and TRBJ2-7; 8 bases agree with TRBD1. Germline CDR1 is LNHDA and CDR2 is SQIVND (reference sequence). This CDR3 is built from 15 residues. V trimming: 5 bases; J trimming: 5 bases; junction bases outside the gene matches: 11.

This chain joins TRBV6-8 and TRBJ2-3; the match to TRBD1 covers 10 bases. In germline, CDR1 is MNHGY, CDR2 SAAAGT. The ends lost 7 bases at V and 3 bases at J; junction bases unmatched: 4. The CDR3 runs 14 residues. This chain's CDR3 is CASTRTGGTDTQYF. The CDR3 DNA sequence: TGTGCCAGCACCCGGACAGGGGGTACAGATACGCAGTATTTT.

The V and J genes are TRBV6-9 and TRBJ2-5; 9 bases are a match to TRBD1. V shed 6 bases, J shed 2 bases, and the junction held 4 bases outside the gene matches. CDR3 length: 14 residues. Germline V gene sequence: CDR1 MNHGY, CDR2 SVAAGI. The CDR3 spells CASRVGQGQETQYF. The CDR3 nucleotides are TGTGCCAGCAGAGTTGGACAGGGGCAAGAGACCCAGTACTTC.

The sample holds a few counts of this clone. At one end the junction does not follow the germline gene, possibly because of a read error. The chain uses TRBV11-3 and TRBJ1-2, with 10 bases aligning to TRBD1. The CDR3 totals 19 residues. Germline V gene sequence: CDR1 SGHNT, CDR2 YENEEA. The CDR3: CVSSPSYGTGVGINYGYTF. CDR3 sequence (DNA): TGTGTCAGCAGCCCCTCTTACGGGACAGGGGTAGGGATTAACTATGGCTACACCTTC.